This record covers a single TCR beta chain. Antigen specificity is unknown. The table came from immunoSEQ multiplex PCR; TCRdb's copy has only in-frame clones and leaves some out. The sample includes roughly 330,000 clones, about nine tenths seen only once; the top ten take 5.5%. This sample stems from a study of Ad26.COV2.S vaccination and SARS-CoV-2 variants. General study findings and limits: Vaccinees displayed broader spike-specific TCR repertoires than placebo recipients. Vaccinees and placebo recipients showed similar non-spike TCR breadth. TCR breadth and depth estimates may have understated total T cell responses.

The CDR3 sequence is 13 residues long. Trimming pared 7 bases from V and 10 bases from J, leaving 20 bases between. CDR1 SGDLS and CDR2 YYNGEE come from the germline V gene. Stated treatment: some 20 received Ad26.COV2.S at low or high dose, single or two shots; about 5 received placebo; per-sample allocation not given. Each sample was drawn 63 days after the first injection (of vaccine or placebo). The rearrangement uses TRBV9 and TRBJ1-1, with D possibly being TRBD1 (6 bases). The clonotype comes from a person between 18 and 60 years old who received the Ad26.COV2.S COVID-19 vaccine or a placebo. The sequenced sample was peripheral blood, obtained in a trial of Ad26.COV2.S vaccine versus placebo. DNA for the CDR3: TGTGCCAGCGGGGGCGCTTATAGAAATGGAGCTTTCTTT. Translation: CASGGAYRNGAFF. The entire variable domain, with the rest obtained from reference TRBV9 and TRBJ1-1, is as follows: DSGVTQTPKHLITATGQRVTLRCSPRSGDLSVYWYQQSLDQGLQFLIQYYNGEERAKGNILERFSAQQFPDLHSELNLSSLELGDSALYFCASGGAYRNGAFFGQGTRLTVV.